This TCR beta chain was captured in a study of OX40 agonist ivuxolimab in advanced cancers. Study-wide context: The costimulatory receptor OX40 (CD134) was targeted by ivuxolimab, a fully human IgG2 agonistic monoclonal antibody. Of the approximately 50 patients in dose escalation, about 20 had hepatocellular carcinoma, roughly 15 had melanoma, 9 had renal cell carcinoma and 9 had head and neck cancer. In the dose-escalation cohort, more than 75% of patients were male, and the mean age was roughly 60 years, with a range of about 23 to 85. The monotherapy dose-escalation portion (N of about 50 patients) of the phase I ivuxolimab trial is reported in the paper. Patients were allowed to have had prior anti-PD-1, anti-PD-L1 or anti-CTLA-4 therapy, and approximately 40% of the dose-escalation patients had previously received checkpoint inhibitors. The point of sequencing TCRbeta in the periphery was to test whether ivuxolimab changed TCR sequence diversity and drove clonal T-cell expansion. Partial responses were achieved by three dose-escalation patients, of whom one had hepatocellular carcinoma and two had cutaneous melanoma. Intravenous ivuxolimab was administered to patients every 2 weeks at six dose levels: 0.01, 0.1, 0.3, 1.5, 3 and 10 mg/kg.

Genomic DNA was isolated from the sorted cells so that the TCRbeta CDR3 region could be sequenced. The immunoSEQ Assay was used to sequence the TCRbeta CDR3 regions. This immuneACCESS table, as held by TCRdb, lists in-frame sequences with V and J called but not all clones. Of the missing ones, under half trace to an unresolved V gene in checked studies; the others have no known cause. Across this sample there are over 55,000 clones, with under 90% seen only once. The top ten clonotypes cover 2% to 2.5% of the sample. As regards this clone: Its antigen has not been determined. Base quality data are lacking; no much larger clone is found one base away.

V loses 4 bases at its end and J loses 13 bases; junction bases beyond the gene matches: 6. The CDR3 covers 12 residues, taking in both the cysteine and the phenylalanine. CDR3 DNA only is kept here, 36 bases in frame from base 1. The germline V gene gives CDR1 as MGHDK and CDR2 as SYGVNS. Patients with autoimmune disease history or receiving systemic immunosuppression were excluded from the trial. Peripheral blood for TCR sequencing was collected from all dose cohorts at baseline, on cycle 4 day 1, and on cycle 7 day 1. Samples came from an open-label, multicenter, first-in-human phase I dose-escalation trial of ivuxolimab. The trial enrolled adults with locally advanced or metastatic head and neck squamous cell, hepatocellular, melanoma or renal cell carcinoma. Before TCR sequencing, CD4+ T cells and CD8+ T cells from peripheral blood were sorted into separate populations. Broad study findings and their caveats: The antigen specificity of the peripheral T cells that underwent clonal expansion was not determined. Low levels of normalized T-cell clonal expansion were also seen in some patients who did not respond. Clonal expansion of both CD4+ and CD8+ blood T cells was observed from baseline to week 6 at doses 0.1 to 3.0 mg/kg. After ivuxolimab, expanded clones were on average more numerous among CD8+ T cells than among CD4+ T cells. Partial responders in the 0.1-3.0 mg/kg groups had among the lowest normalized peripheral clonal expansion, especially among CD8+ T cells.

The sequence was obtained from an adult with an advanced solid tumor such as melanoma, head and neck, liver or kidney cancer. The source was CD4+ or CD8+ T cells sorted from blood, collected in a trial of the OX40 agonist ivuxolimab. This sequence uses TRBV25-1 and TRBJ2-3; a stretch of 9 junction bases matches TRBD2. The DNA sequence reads TGTGCCAGCAGTGCCCCTAGCGGGGTTGAGTATTTT. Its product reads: CASSAPSGVEYF.